The 2 T cell receptor beta chains given below trace back to one sample, sequenced in a study of PD-L1 blockade in urothelial cancer. Time point meaning: peripheral blood 6 weeks after treatment start. Method: immunoSEQ multiplex PCR; TCRdb's copy keeps in-frame clones and lacks some. The sample yields fewer than 90,000 clones, approximately 90% seen once. Material: PBMCs, obtained around atezolizumab (anti-PD-L1) treatment. These receptors came from a woman of 80 years or more with urothelial cancer.

The V gene is TRBV20-1, the J gene TRBJ1-2; perhaps TRBD1 as D (6 bases). The germline gives CDR1 DFQATT, CDR2 SNEGSKA (reference sequence). The CDR3 extends over 9 amino acids. The CDR3 coding sequence is TGCAGCCCCCCAGGGGCGGACACCTTC. Its protein is CSPPGADTF.

V is TRBV5-4 and J is TRBJ2-1, with D tentatively TRBD2 (6 bases). Trimming cost V 2 bases and J 11 bases, with 14 bases left between them. CDR3 length equals 13 residues. CDR1 and CDR2 (germline): SGHNT, YYREEE (reference sequence). CDR3 nucleotides: TGTGCCAGCAGCTTCGAGGGAGGAAACAAGCAGTTCTTC. Protein product: CASSFEGGNKQFF. Filled out from reference TRBV5-4 and TRBJ2-1, the complete variable domain reads ETGVTQSPTHLIKTRGQQVTLRCSSQSGHNTVSWYQQALGQGPQFIFQYYREEENGRGNFPPRFSGLQFPNYSSELNVNALELDDSALYLCASSFEGGNKQFFGPGTRLTVL.